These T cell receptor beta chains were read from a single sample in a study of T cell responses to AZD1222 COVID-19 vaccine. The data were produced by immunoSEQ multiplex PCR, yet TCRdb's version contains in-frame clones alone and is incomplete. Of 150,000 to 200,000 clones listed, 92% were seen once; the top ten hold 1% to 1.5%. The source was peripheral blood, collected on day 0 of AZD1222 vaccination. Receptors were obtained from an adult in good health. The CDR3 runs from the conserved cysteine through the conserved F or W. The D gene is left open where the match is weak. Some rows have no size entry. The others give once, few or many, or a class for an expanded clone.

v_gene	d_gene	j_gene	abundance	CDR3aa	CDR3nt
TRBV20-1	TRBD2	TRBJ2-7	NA	CSASAGTSGSYEQYF	TGCAGTGCTAGTGCCGGGACTAGCGGATCCTACGAGCAGTACTTC
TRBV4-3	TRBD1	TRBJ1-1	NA	CASSPETGRTEAFF	TGCGCCAGCAGTCCTGAGACAGGGAGGACTGAAGCTTTCTTT
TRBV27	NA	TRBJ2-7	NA	CASKPQELPYEQYF	TGTGCCAGCAAACCCCAGGAGCTCCCCTACGAGCAGTACTTC
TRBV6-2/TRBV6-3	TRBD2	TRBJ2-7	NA	CASSARLADYEQYF	TGTGCCAGCAGTGCCCGACTAGCGGACTACGAGCAGTACTTC
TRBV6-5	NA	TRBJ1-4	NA	CASSRGDGGSEKLFF	TGTGCCAGCAGTCGGGGGGACGGGGGGAGTGAAAAACTGTTTTTT
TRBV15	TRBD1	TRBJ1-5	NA	CATSGQGRGYSNQPQHF	TGTGCCACCAGCGGACAGGGTAGGGGATATAGCAATCAGCCCCAGCATTTT
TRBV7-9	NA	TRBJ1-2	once	CASSRTPGVNGYTF	TGTGCCAGCAGCCGCACCCCGGGGGTGAATGGCTACACCTTC
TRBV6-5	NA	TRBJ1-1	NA	CASSPGRGNTEAFF	TGTGCCAGCAGTCCGGGACGGGGGAACACTGAAGCTTTCTTT
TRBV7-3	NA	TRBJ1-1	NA	CASSLQGRNTEAFF	TGTGCCAGCAGCTTACAGGGGCGGAACACTGAAGCTTTCTTT
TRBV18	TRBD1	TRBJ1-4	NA	CASSPLTGGGNEKLFF	TGTGCCAGCTCACCCCTGACAGGGGGCGGGAATGAAAAACTGTTTTTT
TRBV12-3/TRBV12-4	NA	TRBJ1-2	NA	CASSLQQNYGYTF	TGTGCCAGCAGTTTACAACAGAACTATGGCTACACCTTC
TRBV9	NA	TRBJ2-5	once	CASSTSQETQYF	TGTGCCAGCAGCACCTCACAAGAGACCCAGTACTTC
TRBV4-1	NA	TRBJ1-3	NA	CASSLGRGSGNTIYF	TGCGCCAGCAGCCTCGGACGGGGCTCTGGAAACACCATATATTTT
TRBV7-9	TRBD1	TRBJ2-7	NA	CASSPNRGQYF	TGTGCCAGCAGCCCTAACAGGGGACAGTACTTC
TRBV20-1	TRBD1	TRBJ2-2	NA	CSASVGQGSNTGELFF	TGCAGTGCTAGTGTAGGACAGGGGTCGAACACCGGGGAGCTGTTTTTT
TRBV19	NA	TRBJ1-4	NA	CATKRRTAANEKLFF	TGTGCCACGAAACGGCGGACAGCAGCTAATGAAAAACTGTTTTTT
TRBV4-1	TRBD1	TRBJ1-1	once	CASSQQPDRGSENPEAFF	TGCGCCAGCAGCCAACAACCCGACAGGGGTTCGGAGAACCCTGAAGCTTTCTTT
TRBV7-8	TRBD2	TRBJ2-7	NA	CASSRRAGGASYEQYF	TGTGCCAGCAGCCGGCGAGCGGGGGGTGCCTCCTACGAGCAGTACTTC
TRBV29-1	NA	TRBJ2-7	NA	CSVEGYSYEQYF	TGCAGCGTTGAAGGGTATTCCTACGAGCAGTACTTC
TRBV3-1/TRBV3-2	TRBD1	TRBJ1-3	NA	CASSQPGGARNTIYF	TGTGCCAGCAGCCAACCAGGGGGCGCAAGAAACACCATATATTTT
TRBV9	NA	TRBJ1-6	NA	CASSVGSHRDSPLHF	TGTGCCAGCAGCGTAGGGTCCCATCGGGATTCACCCCTCCACTTT
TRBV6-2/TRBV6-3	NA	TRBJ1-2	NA	CASSYVLGGTYGYTF	TGTGCCAGCAGTTACGTGCTAGGGGGGACCTATGGCTACACCTTC
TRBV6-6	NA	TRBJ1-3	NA	CASSPPRGGTRSGNTIYF	TGTGCCAGCAGTCCCCCAAGGGGGGGCACCCGCTCTGGAAACACCATATATTTT
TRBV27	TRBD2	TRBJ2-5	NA	CASSTLAGIQETQYF	TGTGCCAGCAGCACCCTAGCGGGGATTCAAGAGACCCAGTACTTC
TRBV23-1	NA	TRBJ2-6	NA	CASSQSNRAGANVLTF	TGCGCCAGCAGTCAATCGAATAGGGCTGGGGCCAACGTCCTGACTTTC
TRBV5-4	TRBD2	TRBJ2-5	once	CASSQTSGGPRETQYF	TGTGCCAGCAGCCAGACTAGCGGGGGGCCCCGGGAGACCCAGTACTTC
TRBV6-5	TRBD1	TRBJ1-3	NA	CASSYSGDSSGNTIYF	TGTGCCAGCAGTTACTCGGGGGACAGCTCTGGAAACACCATATATTTT
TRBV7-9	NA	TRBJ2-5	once	CASSLLAIQETQYF	TGTGCCAGCAGCCTGCTGGCCATCCAAGAGACCCAGTACTTC
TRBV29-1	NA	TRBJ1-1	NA	CSVDPRGVNTEAFF	TGCAGCGTTGACCCCAGAGGGGTGAACACTGAAGCTTTCTTT
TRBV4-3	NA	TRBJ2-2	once	CASSQERTRGSGELFF	TGCGCCAGCAGCCAAGAGCGAACTAGAGGGAGCGGGGAGCTGTTTTTT
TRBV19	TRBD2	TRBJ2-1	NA	CASSTSGRSYNEQFF	TGTGCCAGTAGTACTAGCGGGAGGTCCTACAATGAGCAGTTCTTC
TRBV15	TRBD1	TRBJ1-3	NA	CATSRAGTGARNTIYF	TGTGCCACCAGCAGAGCCGGGACAGGGGCGAGAAACACCATATATTTT
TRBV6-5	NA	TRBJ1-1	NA	CASKRQMNTEAFF	TGTGCCAGCAAGCGACAGATGAACACTGAAGCTTTCTTT
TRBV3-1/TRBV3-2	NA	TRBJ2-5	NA	CASSQNALEVGETQYF	TGTGCCAGCAGCCAGAACGCTCTCGAAGTGGGAGAGACCCAGTACTTC
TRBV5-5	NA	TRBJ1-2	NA	CASSMQTFDGYTF	TGTGCCAGCAGTATGCAGACGTTTGATGGCTACACCTTC
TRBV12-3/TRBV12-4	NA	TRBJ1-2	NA	CASSFSQGYTF	TGTGCCAGCAGTTTTTCCCAAGGCTACACCTTC
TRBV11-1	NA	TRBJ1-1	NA	CASSLNRMGGLAEAFF	TGTGCCAGCAGCTTAAATAGGATGGGTGGTCTCGCTGAAGCTTTCTTT
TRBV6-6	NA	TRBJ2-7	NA	CASSYPDKGEQYF	TGTGCCAGCAGTTACCCAGACAAAGGCGAGCAGTACTTC
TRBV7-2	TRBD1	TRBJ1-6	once	CASSLTGDNSPLHF	TGTGCCAGCAGCTTAACAGGGGATAATTCACCCCTCCACTTT
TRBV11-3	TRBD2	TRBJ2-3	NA	CASSLEAGGRTDTQYF	TGTGCCAGCAGCTTAGAAGCGGGGGGCCGCACAGATACGCAGTATTTT
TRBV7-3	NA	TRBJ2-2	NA	CASSLTGAGSSTGELFF	TGTGCCAGCAGCTTAACCGGGGCGGGGTCGTCCACCGGGGAGCTGTTTTTT
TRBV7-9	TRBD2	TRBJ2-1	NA	CASSSHQRGPSYNEQFF	TGTGCCAGCAGCTCACATCAGCGGGGCCCTTCCTACAATGAGCAGTTCTTC
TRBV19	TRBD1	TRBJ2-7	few	CASSRETGSYEQYF	TGTGCCAGTAGTAGGGAGACAGGGTCCTACGAGCAGTACTTC
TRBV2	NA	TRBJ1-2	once	CASIRTQRYGYTF	TGTGCCAGCATCCGGACGCAAAGATATGGCTACACCTTC
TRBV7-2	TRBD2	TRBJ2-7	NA	CASSLLPGLANYEQYF	TGTGCCAGCAGCTTACTACCGGGACTAGCCAACTACGAGCAGTACTTC